This T cell receptor beta chain is from a study of OX40 agonist ivuxolimab in advanced cancers. Study in general: Ivuxolimab, an antibody acting as an agonist of OX40 (CD134), was used to treat patients. General study results and limits: Expanded clones tended on average to be more numerous among CD8+ T cells than CD4+. Antigen specificity was not determined for the expanded peripheral T cells.

Patients were ineligible given autoimmune disease history or systemic immunosuppression. Generated by immunoSEQ multiplex PCR, the TCRdb table keeps only in-frame clones and is missing some. The sample has tens of thousands of clones, roughly nine tenths seen once. Points on this clone: The antigen remains undetermined.

Looked up from germline, CDR1 is SGHRS and CDR2 is YFSETQ. The CDR3 sequence is 12 residues long. This specimen consisted of CD4+ or CD8+ T cells sorted from blood, obtained in a trial of the OX40 agonist ivuxolimab. The receptor's source is an adult with an advanced solid tumor such as melanoma, head and neck, liver or kidney cancer. This sequence joins TRBV5-1 and TRBJ2-5, with 7 bases lining up with TRBD1. TRBJ2-7 explains the end of the DNA better; the J call may be wrong. CDR3 residues: CASSWTGREQYF. The CDR3 nucleotides read TGCGCCAGCAGCTGGACAGGACGCGAGCAGTACTTC.